This T cell receptor (beta chain) originates from a study of T cell repertoires in cytomegalovirus infection. The overall study: CMV infection and matching HLA type were both indicated by public TCR beta signatures.

As concerns this clonotype: What it binds is not known.

Germline CDR1 is DFQATT and CDR2 is SNEGSKA (reference sequence). The CDR3 covers 15 residues. J was trimmed by 3 bases and V by 5 bases; bases with no gene match: 10. TCRdb itself ran the reads through MiXCR, one entry per CDR3 protein. The sample includes 300,000 to 400,000 distinct CDR3 sequences, more than 8% of them seen just once. Study results and caveats: Dominating the ex vivo response were HLA-C-restricted CMV-specific TCR beta clonotypes.

The V and J genes are TRBV20-1 and TRBJ2-5; TRBD1 matches at 9 bases. Sequenced material: PBMCs. The sequence was obtained from a human donor in good health (CMV status not recorded). Some clones in this sample may be carry-over from other donors' samples. DNA for the CDR3: TGCAGTGCTCCTCAAGCAACAGGGGGCAAAGAGACCCAGTACTTC. Protein product: CSAPQATGGKETQYF.